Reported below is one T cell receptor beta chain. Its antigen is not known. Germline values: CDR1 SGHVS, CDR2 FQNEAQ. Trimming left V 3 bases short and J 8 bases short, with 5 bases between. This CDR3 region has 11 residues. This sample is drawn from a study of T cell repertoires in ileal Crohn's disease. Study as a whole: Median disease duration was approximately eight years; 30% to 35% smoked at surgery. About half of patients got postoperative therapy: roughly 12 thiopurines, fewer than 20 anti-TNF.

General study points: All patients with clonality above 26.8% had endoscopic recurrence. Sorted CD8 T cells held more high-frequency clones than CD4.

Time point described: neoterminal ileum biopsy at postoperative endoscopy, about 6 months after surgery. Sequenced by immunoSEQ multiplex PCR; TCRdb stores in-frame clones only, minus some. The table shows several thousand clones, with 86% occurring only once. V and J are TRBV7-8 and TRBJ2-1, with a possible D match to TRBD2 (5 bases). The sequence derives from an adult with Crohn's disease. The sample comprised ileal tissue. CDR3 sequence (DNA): TGTGCCAGCAGCTTCGGGGATGAGCAGTTCTTC. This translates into CASSFGDEQFF.